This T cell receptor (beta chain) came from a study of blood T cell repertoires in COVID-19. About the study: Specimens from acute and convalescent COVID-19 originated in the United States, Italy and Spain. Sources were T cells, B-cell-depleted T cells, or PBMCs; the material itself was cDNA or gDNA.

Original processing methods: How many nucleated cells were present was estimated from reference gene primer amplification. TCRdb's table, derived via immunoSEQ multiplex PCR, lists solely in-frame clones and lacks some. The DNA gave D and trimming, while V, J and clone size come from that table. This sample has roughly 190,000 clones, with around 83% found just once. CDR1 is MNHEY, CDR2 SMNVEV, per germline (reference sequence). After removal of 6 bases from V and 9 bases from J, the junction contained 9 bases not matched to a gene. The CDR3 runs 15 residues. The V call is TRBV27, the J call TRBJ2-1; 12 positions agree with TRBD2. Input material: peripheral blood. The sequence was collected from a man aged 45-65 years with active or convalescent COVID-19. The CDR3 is CASSPGLAGRSEQFF. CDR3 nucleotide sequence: TGTGCCAGCAGCCCGGGACTAGCGGGTCGTAGTGAGCAGTTCTTC.